The sequence of this T cell receptor beta chain was determined in a study of shared clonotypes between healthy human individuals. Study observations and caveats: Among donors, sharing of clonotypes was expected to be affected by sequencing depth.

CDR1 and CDR2 (germline): SGHKS, YYEKEE (reference sequence). The CDR3 sequence is 19 residues long. V lost 2 bases to trimming and J lost 4 bases; unmatched junction nucleotides: 19. Comments on this clone: The antigen is undetermined.

Using immunoSEQ multiplex PCR, the repertoire was profiled, and TCRdb retains in-frame clones only, with some absent. Among more than 2 million clones listed, under 97% were seen once. Material: naive CD4+ T cells sorted from blood. Subset specified: CD45RA+ positively selected. The sequence was obtained from a man between 18 and 29 years old in good health. V usage is TRBV5-5 and J usage is TRBJ2-3; 7 positions agree with TRBD2. The CDR3 protein is CASSFVGLAVYRGADTQYF. The CDR3 coding sequence is TGTGCCAGCAGCTTCGTCGGCCTAGCGGTCTACCGGGGGGCAGATACGCAGTATTTT.